The clone carrying this T cell receptor beta chain was seen repeatedly, ten times or more. Its specificity is not known. The data stem from a study of read filtering for tumor transcriptome and immune sequencing. In the study overall: After DNase treatment, RNA was made into whole-transcriptome libraries.

At the time of active disease, bone marrow was collected from every patient. The library was built from about 370 ng RNA with molecular barcoded adaptors for alpha/delta and beta/gamma chains. TCRdb re-derived calls from the reads in MiXCR, one entry per CDR3 protein. The profile covers roughly 25,000 distinct CDR3 sequences, with 13% to 15% appearing a single time and about 45% taken by the ten largest. Germline assignment: CDR1 KGHSH and CDR2 LQKENI. V was shortened by 3 bases and J by 3 bases, with 12 bases between the two germline ends. CDR3 length equals 14 residues. Study observations and caveats: Approximately 82% of IR-seq clonotypes had one read, totaling around 3.4% of reads; RNA-seq: 74.6% and 44.6%.

The specimen was a population of CD138-negative cells sorted from bone marrow. The rearrangement uses TRBV18 and TRBJ2-7; tentatively, D is TRBD2 (6 bases). The clonotype comes from a donor aged 40 or older with multiple myeloma. The CDR3 protein is CASSPTGTFYEQYF. CDR3 DNA: TGTGCCAGCTCACCGACCGGGACTTTCTACGAGCAGTACTTC.